The entry below describes one T cell receptor (beta chain). V was clipped by 6 bases and J by 4 bases; unmatched bases: 8. Germline V CDR1 and CDR2: SNHLY, FYNNEI. The CDR3 extends over 14 amino acids. Measured with immunoSEQ multiplex PCR; TCRdb has only the in-frame clones, and not every one. The data show about 12,000 clones, roughly 94% seen once. The data stem from a study of T cell changes during pregnancy in multiple sclerosis. This chain uses TRBV2 with TRBJ1-2; 7 nucleotides match TRBD1. The sequence came from a female donor with multiple sclerosis, enrolled in a pregnancy study. The material was CD4+ T cells from peripheral blood mononuclear cells, obtained before pregnancy. The CDR3 sequence is CASRGVRDSYGYTF. CDR3 DNA: TGTGCCAGCAGAGGAGTCCGGGACAGCTATGGCTACACCTTC.